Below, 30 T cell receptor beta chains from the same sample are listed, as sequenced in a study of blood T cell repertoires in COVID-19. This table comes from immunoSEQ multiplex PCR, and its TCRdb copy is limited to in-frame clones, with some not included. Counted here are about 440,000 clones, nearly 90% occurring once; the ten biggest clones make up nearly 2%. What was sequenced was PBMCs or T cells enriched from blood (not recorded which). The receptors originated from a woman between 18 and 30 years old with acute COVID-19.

The chain's CDR3 is CASSELRERYEQFF. CDR3 nucleotide sequence: TGTGCCAGCAGTGAACTGCGGGAGAGGTATGAGCAGTTCTTC. The chain couples TRBV2 to TRBJ2-1; 7 bases agree with TRBD2. The ends lost 2 bases at V and 8 bases at J; junction bases unmatched: 6. Looked up from germline, CDR1 is SNHLY and CDR2 is FYNNEI. The CDR3 runs to 14 residues.

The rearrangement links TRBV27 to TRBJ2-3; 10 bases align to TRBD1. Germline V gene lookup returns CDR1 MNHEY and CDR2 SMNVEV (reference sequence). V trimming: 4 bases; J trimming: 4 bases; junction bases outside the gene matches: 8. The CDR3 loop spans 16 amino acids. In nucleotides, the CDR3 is TGTGCCAGCAGTTCAAGACAGGGGGCGAGTGCAGATACGCAGTATTTT. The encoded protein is CASSSRQGASADTQYF.

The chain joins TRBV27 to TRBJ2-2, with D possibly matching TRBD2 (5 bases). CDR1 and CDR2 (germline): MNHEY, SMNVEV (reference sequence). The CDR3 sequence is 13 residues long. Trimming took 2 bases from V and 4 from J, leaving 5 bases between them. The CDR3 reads CASSLGLTGELFF. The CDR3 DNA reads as TGTGCCAGCAGTTTAGGACTCACCGGGGAGCTGTTTTTT.

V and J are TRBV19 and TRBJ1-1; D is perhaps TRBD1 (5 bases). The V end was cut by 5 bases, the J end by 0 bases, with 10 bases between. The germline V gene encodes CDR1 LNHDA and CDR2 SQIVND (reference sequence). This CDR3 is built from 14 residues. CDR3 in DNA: TGTGCCAGTAGTGCGACGACAGTGAACACTGAAGCTTTCTTT. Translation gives CASSATTVNTEAFF. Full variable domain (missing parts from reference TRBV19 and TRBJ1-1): DGGITQSPKYLFRKEGQNVTLSCEQNLNHDAMYWYRQDPGQGLRLIYYSQIVNDFQKGDIAEGYSVSREKKESFPLTVTSAQKNPTAFYLCASSATTVNTEAFFGQGTRLTVV.

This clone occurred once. The CDR3 sequence is CASSAGDSYEQYF. The CDR3 bases are TGCGCCAGCAGTGCGGGAGACTCCTACGAGCAGTACTTC. This chain uses TRBV10-1 with TRBJ2-7; possibly TRBD2 for D (6 bases). Germline CDR1 is WNHNN and CDR2 is SYGVQD (reference sequence). Trimming took off 4 bases at V and 0 bases at J, with 7 bases between the two ends. This CDR3 contains 13 residues.

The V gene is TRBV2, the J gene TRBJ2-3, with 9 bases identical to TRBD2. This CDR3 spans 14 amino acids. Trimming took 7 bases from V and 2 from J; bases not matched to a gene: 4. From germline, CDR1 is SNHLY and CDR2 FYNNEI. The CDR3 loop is CASKLAGITDTQYF. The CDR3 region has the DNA TGTGCCAGCAAGCTAGCGGGGATCACAGATACGCAGTATTTT.

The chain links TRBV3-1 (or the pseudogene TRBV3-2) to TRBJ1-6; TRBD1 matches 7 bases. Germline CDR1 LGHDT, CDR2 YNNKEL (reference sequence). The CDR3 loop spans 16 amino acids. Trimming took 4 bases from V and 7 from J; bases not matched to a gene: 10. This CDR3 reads CASSPRGSRENSPLHF. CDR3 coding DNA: TGTGCCAGCAGCCCCAGGGGGAGCCGGGAGAATTCACCCCTCCACTTT.

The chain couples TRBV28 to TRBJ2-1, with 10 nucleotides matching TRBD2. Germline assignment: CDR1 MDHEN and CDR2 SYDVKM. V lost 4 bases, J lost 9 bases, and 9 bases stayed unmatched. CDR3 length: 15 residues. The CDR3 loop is CASSSLAGSLFEQFF. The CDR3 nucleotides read TGTGCCAGCAGTTCACTAGCGGGATCCCTCTTTGAGCAGTTCTTC. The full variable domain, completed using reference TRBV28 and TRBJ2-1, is DVKVTQSSRYLVKRTGEKVFLECVQDMDHENMFWYRQDPGLGLRLIYFSYDVKMKEKGDIPEGYSVSREKKERFSLILESASTNQTSMYLCASSSLAGSLFEQFFGPGTRLTVL.

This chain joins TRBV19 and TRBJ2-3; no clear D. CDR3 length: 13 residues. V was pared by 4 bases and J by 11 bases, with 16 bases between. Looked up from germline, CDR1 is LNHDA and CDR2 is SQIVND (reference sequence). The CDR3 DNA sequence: TGTGCCAGTAGTACCACCGAAGAGGCCGGGCAGTATTTT. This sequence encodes CASSTTEEAGQYF.

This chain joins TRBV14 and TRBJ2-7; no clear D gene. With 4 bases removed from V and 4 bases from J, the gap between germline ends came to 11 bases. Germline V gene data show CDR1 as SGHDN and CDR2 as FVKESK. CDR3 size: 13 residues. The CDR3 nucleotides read TGTGCCAGCAGCCGTGGTGTGAGGTACGAGCAGTACTTC. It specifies CASSRGVRYEQYF.

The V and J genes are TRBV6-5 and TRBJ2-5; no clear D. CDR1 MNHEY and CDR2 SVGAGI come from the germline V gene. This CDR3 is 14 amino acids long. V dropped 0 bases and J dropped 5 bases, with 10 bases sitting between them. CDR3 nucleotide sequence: TGTGCCAGCAGTTACTCACTCCAGAGGGAGACCCAGTACTTC. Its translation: CASSYSLQRETQYF.

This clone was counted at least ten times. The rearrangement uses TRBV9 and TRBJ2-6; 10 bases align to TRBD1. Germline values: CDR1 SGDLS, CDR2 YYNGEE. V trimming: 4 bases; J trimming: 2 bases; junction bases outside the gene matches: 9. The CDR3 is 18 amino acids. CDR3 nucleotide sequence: TGTGCCAGCAGCTTCCCGACAGGGGGCGACCCTGGGGCCAACGTCCTGACTTTC. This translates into CASSFPTGGDPGANVLTF.

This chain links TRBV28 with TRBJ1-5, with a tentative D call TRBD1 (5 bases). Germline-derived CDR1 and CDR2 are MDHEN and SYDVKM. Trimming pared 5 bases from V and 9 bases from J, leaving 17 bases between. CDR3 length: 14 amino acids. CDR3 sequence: CASSTPDFGGPQHF. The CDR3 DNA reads TGTGCCAGCAGTACCCCAGATTTCGGGGGGCCCCAGCATTTT. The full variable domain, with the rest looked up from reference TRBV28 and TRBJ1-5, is DVKVTQSSRYLVKRTGEKVFLECVQDMDHENMFWYRQDPGLGLRLIYFSYDVKMKEKGDIPEGYSVSREKKERFSLILESASTNQTSMYLCASSTPDFGGPQHFGDGTRLSIL.

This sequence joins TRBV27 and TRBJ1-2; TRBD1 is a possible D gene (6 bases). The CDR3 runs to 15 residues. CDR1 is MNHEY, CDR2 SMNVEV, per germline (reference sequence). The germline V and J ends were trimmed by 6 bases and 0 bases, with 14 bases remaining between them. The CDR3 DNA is TGTGCCAGCAGCGCCGGGACATCTGCTAACTATGGCTACACCTTC. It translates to CASSAGTSANYGYTF.

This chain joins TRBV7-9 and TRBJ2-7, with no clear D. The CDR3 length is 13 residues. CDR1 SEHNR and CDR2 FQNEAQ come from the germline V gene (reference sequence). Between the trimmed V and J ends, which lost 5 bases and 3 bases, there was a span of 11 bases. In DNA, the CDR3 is TGTGCCAGCAGCGTCGCTCCTAGCTACGAGCAGTACTTC. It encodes CASSVAPSYEQYF.

The CDR3 bases are TGTGCCAGCAGCAACCCGGGTTTAGGAAATCAGCCCCAGCATTTT. The encoded protein is CASSNPGLGNQPQHF. The genes are TRBV21-1 and TRBJ1-5. TRBV21-1 is a recognized pseudogene. The CDR3 loop spans 15 amino acids.

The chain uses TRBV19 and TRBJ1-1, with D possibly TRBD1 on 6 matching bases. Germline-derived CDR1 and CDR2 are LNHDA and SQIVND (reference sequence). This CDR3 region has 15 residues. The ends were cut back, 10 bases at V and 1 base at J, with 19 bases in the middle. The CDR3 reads CATAPEVGQNTEAFF. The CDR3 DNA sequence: TGTGCCACCGCCCCCGAGGTGGGACAGAACACTGAAGCTTTCTTT.

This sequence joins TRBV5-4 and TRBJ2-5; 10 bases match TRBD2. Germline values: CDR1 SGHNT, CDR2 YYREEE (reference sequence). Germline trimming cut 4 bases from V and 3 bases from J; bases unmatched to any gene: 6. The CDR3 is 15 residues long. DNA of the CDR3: TGTGCCAGCAGCCGGACTAGCGGCCGAAAAGAGACCCAGTACTTC. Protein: CASSRTSGRKETQYF.

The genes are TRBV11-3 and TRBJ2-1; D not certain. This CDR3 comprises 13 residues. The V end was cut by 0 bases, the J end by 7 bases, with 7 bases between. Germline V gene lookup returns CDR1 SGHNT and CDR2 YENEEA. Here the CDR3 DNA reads TGTGCCAGCAGCTTAGATGCAGTTAATGAGCAGTTCTTC. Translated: CASSLDAVNEQFF.

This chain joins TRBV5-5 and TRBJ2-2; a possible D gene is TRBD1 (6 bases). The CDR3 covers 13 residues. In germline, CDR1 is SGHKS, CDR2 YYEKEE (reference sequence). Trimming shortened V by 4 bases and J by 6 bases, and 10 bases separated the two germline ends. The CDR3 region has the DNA TGTGCCAGCAGCCCCAGGGGAGCCGGGGAGCTGTTTTTT. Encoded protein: CASSPRGAGELFF.

Written as DNA, the CDR3 is TGTGCCAGCAGCCAAGCTGGACTAGCGGGAGGGCCGGGGCAGTTCTTC. This translates into CASSQAGLAGGPGQFF. V is TRBV14 and J is TRBJ2-1; 15 bases map to TRBD2. V was pared by 1 base and J by 12 bases, with 7 bases of the junction left unmatched. This CDR3 region has 16 residues. The V gene's germline CDR1 is SGHDN and CDR2 FVKESK.

DNA for the CDR3: TGTGCCATCAGTGACCAACAGGATACTAACTATGGCTACACCTTC. It encodes CAISDQQDTNYGYTF. This rearrangement joins TRBV10-3 to TRBJ1-2; possibly TRBD1 for D (5 bases). CDR3 length equals 15 residues. Germline CDR1 and CDR2: ENHRY and SYGVKD. Trimming shortened V by 3 bases and J by 0 bases, and 11 bases separated the two germline ends.

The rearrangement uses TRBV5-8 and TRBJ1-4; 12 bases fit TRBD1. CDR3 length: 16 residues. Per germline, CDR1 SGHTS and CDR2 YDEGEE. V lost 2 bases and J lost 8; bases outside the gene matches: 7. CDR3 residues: CASSLGTGGAKEKLFF. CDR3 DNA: TGTGCCAGCAGCTTAGGGACAGGGGGCGCGAAGGAAAAACTGTTTTTT.

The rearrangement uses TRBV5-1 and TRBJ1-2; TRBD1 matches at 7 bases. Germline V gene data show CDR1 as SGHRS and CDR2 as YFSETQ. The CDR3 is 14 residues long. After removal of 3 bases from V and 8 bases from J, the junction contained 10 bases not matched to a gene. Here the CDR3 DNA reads TGCGCCAGCAGCTCGGACGGGACAGTTTCGGGCTACACCTTC. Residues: CASSSDGTVSGYTF.

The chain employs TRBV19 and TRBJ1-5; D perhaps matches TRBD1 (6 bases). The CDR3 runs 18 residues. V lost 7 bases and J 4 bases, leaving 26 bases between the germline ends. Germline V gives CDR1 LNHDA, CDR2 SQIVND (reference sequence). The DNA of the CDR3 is TGTGCCAGTACGGACTCCGGGACAAACGTAGGGTCTAATCAGCCCCAGCATTTT. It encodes CASTDSGTNVGSNQPQHF. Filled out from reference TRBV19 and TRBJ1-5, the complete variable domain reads DGGITQSPKYLFRKEGQNVTLSCEQNLNHDAMYWYRQDPGQGLRLIYYSQIVNDFQKGDIAEGYSVSREKKESFPLTVTSAQKNPTAFYLCASTDSGTNVGSNQPQHFGDGTRLSIL.

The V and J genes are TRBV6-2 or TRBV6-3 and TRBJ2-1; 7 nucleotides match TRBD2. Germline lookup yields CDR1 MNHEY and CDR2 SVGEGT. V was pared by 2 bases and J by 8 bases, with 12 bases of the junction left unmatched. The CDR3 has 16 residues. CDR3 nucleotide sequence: TGTGCCAGCAGTTACGGAGTCCTAGCGGAGGTGGATGAGCAGTTCTTC. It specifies CASSYGVLAEVDEQFF.

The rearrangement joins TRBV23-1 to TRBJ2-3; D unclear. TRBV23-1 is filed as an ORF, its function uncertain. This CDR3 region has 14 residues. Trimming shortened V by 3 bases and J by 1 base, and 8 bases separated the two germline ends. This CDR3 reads CASSHPQCTDTQYF. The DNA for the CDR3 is TGCGCCAGCAGTCACCCACAATGCACAGATACGCAGTATTTT.

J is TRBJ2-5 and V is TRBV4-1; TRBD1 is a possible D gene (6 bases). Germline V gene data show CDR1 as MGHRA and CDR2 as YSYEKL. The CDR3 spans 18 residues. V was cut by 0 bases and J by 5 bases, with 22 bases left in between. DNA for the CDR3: TGCGCCAGCAGCCAAGAGGGGGCAGGGGCCGCCATGGGGGAGACCCAGTACTTC. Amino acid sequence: CASSQEGAGAAMGETQYF.

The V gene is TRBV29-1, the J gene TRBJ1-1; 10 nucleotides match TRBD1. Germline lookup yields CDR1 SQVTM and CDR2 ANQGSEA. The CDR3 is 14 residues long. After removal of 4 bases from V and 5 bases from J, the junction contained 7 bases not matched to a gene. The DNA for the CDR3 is TGCAGCGTTGGAGGGGACAGGGGACGGACTGAAGCTTTCTTT. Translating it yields CSVGGDRGRTEAFF.

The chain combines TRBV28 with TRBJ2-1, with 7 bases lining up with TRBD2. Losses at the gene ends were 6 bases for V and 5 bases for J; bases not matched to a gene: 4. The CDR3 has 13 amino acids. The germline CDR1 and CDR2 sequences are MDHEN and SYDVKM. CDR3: CASRGSGNNEQFF. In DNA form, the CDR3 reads TGTGCCAGCAGAGGCAGCGGGAACAATGAGCAGTTCTTC.